The 2 T cell receptor beta chains below all came from one sample that was sequenced in a study of blood T cell repertoires in COVID-19 (dated by TCRdb to 2020 to 2021). Library prep was done by the immunoSEQ multiplex PCR assay. TCRdb retrieved this table from immuneACCESS and kept in-frame rearrangements only. Not all clones are present; in checked studies, unresolved V genes account for under half, and no reason is known for the remainder. Recorded for this sample are approximately 100,000 clones; 69% of them occurred a single time. 5% to 6.5% of the sample belongs to the ten largest clones. Sequenced: peripheral blood. The receptors originated from a man older than 75 with acute or convalescent COVID-19.

This clone has just one count. This chain connects TRBV6-5 to TRBJ2-2, with D uncertain. From germline, CDR1 is MNHEY and CDR2 SVGAGI. The CDR3 covers 12 residues. Trimming took off 4 bases at V and 8 bases at J, with 8 bases between the two ends. CDR3 DNA sequence: TGTGCCAGCAGTTCTACTTCGGGGGAGCTGTTTTTT. It is translated as CASSSTSGELFF.

The chain carries TRBV7-9 and TRBJ1-2; D remains ambiguous. The germline V gene has CDR1 SEHNR and CDR2 FQNEAQ (reference sequence). Trimming took 5 bases from V and 3 from J, leaving 4 bases between them. The CDR3 sequence is 11 residues long. In DNA, the CDR3 is TGTGCCAGCAGCAGAGACTATGGCTACACCTTC. Protein sequence: CASSRDYGYTF.